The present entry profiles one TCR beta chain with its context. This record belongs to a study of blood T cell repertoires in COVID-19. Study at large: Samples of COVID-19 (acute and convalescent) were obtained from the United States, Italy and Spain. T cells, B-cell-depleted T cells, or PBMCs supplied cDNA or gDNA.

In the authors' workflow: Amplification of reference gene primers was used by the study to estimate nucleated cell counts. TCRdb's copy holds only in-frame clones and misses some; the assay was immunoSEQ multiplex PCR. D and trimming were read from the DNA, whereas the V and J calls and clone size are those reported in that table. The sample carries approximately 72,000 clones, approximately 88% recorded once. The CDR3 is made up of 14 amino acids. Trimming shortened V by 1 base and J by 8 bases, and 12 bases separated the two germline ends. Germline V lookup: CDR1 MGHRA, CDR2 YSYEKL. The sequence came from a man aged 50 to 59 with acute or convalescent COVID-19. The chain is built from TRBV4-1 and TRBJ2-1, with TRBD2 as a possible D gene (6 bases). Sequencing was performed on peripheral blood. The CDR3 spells CASSQGTRGDEQFF. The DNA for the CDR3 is TGCGCCAGCAGCCAAGGGACGCGGGGCGATGAGCAGTTCTTC.